The clone carrying this T cell receptor beta chain was seen just once. The data are from a study of blood T cell repertoires in COVID-19. Study in general: The cDNA or gDNA used as material had been derived from T cells, B-cell-depleted T cells, or PBMCs.

In the original workflow: Researchers report that nucleated cell counts were estimated from reference gene primer amplification. TCRdb keeps only in-frame clones here, not all; method: immunoSEQ multiplex PCR. That table furnishes V, J and clone size, whereas the DNA furnished D and trimming. Of about 260,000 clones detected, around 90% appear once; the ten largest clones hold about 0.64%. The CDR3 is 14 residues long. V shed 5 bases and J shed 3 bases, with 13 bases lying between them. Germline CDR1 reads KGHSH; CDR2 reads LQKENI. Source material: peripheral blood. This clonotype originated in a human donor in a cohort sampled during active COVID-19. The gene calls are TRBV18 and TRBJ2-5; D unresolved. The CDR3 DNA is TGTGCCAGCTCATCCCCCTTGGCAGAAGAGACCCAGTACTTC. It yields the protein CASSSPLAEETQYF.